A single sample is the source of the 9 T cell receptor beta chains below, sequenced in a study of CD8+ T cells in alopecia areata. RNA was isolated and reverse transcribed to cDNA, the sequencing template. TCRdb's copy holds only in-frame clones and misses some; the assay was immunoSEQ multiplex PCR. The sample includes 130,000 or so clones, 47% of them seen just once. Sequencing used NKG2D-low CD8+ T cells sorted from blood. These receptors all stem from a human donor with alopecia areata.

The chain couples TRBV29-1 to TRBJ2-7; no definite D call. This CDR3 is built from 12 residues. V dropped 4 bases and J dropped 0 bases, with 7 bases sitting between them. The V gene's germline CDR1 is SQVTM and CDR2 ANQGSEA. The CDR3 DNA reads as TGCAGCGTTGCCAGAAGCTCCTACGAGCAGTACTTC. Its translation is CSVARSSYEQYF.

This clone has only a few counts. The chain is built from TRBV29-1 and TRBJ2-7; no firm D call. The V end lost 0 bases, the J end lost 4 bases, and 7 bases lay between the germline ends. Germline CDR1 reads SQVTM; CDR2 reads ANQGSEA. The CDR3 consists of 12 residues. The CDR3 DNA is TGCAGCGTTGAAGATATGGGATACGAGCAGTACTTC. The encoded protein is CSVEDMGYEQYF.

The V call is TRBV11-3, the J call TRBJ2-3, with 10 bases aligning to TRBD1. CDR3 size: 15 residues. Germline lookup yields CDR1 SGHNT and CDR2 YENEEA. The junction had 9 bases not matched to a gene; V was cut back by 4 bases and J by 8 bases. The CDR3 DNA is TGTGCCAGCAGCTCCCCCGACAGGGGGCACCGTACGCAGTATTTT. The encoded protein is CASSSPDRGHRTQYF.

The chain links TRBV5-6 to TRBJ2-7; D is uncertain. Trimming removed 0 bases from V and 5 bases from J, with 9 bases in between. Per germline, CDR1 SGHDT and CDR2 YYEEEE. CDR3 length: 13 residues. CDR3 region: CASSLELVDEQYF. The DNA of the CDR3 is TGTGCCAGCAGCTTGGAACTGGTGGACGAGCAGTACTTC.

CDR3 nucleotides: TGTGCCAGCAGCCAGGACGTAGGAGGCGAGCAGTACTTC. Translated: CASSQDVGGEQYF. The chain is built from TRBV14 and TRBJ2-7, with D maybe TRBD2 (5 bases). Trimming left V 3 bases short and J 6 bases short, with 12 bases between. The CDR3 is 13 residues long. Germline V gives CDR1 SGHDN, CDR2 FVKESK. The full variable domain, its missing parts supplied by reference TRBV14 and TRBJ2-7, is EAGVTQFPSHSVIEKGQTVTLRCDPISGHDNLYWYRRVMGKEIKFLLHFVKESKQDESGMPNNRFLAERTGGTYSTLKVQPAELEDSGVYFCASSQDVGGEQYFGPGTRLTVT.

As to this clone: This specimen includes other DNA sequences encoding the same CDR3. The genes are TRBV29-1 and TRBJ2-7, with D possibly being TRBD1 (6 bases). Between the trimmed V and J ends, which lost 3 bases and 0 bases, there was a span of 9 bases. The CDR3 sequence is 13 residues long. Per germline, CDR1 SQVTM and CDR2 ANQGSEA. The CDR3 DNA reads TGCAGCGTTGACACAGGGAGCTCCTACGAGCAGTACTTC. It specifies CSVDTGSSYEQYF.

J is TRBJ2-1 and V is TRBV29-1; D unresolved. With 3 bases removed from V and 7 bases from J, the gap between germline ends came to 13 bases. Germline lookup yields CDR1 SQVTM and CDR2 ANQGSEA. CDR3 length equals 13 residues. The CDR3 nucleotides read TGCAGCGTTGATATGGGCTACAGAAATGAGCAGTTCTTC. Amino acid sequence: CSVDMGYRNEQFF.

This clone was counted a few times. This rearrangement joins TRBV30 to TRBJ2-1, with a tentative D call TRBD1 (6 bases). Germline assignment: CDR1 GTSNPN and CDR2 SVGIG (reference sequence). The ends were cut back, 3 bases at V and 8 bases at J, with 14 bases in the middle. The length of the CDR3 is 13 residues. DNA of the CDR3: TGTGCCTGGAGCCAGGGGATTGTTGATGAGCAGTTCTTC. This translates into CAWSQGIVDEQFF.

This chain uses TRBV29-1 with TRBJ2-1; 7 bases are a match to TRBD1. Per the germline V gene, CDR1 is SQVTM and CDR2 is ANQGSEA. The CDR3 extends over 16 amino acids. Trimming cost V 1 base and J 4 bases; bases outside gene matches: 10. CDR3 DNA: TGCAGCGTTGAAGGTGGATTGGGACAGTTATACAATGAGCAGTTCTTC. Translated: CSVEGGLGQLYNEQFF.